One sample yielded the 20 T cell receptor beta chains listed below, sequenced in a study of tumor-infiltrating lymphocytes in oesophageal squamous cell carcinoma. TCRdb processed the PCR reads anew with MiXCR; each CDR3 protein has one entry. The sample yields 9,500 to 15,000 distinct CDR3 sequences, around 52% seen once. Sequencing was done on a sample of esophageal tumor tissue. Every receptor here comes from a female donor with esophageal squamous cell carcinoma.

The sample holds a few counts of this clonotype. The chain recombines TRBV7-3 with TRBJ2-7, with unresolved D. With the DNA end fitting TRBJ2-5 better, the J assignment may be wrong. This CDR3 has 14 residues. Germline CDR1 reads SGHTA; CDR2 reads FQGTGA. In DNA, the CDR3 is TGTGCCAGCAGCTTAGGACGCGGACAAGAGACCCAGTACTTC. Translation: CASSLGRGQETQYF.

Points on this clonotype: Given the absence of the conserved phenylalanine or tryptophan at the CDR3 end, a read error is likely. The limits of the CDR3 on the DNA are not certain, so only TCRdb's listed CDR3 is given. The chain links TRBV6-5 to TRBJ2-6; the table gives TRBD1 as D, unverified against the DNA. Germline V gene lookup returns CDR1 MNHEY and CDR2 SVGAGI. The CDR3 is 19 amino acids in total, end residues counted. CDR3: CASSYSTGRWVQETQYFGA.

This sequence joins TRBV2 and TRBJ2-6; D perhaps matches TRBD2 (6 bases). The J call is doubtful: the DNA matches TRBJ2-1 better. The CDR3 contains 13 residues. Germline CDR1 reads SNHLY; CDR2 reads FYNNEI. CDR3 in amino acids: CASSQRGTHEQFF. In nucleotides, the CDR3 is TGTGCCAGCAGTCAACGGGGGACCCATGAGCAGTTCTTC.

The chain links TRBV7-2 to TRBJ2-3; 10 nucleotides agree with TRBD2. The J call is in doubt because the DNA end fits TRBJ2-1 better. The germline CDR1 and CDR2 sequences are SGHTA and FQGNSA. This CDR3 has 15 residues. Here the CDR3 reads CASSSNSGRINEQFF. CDR3 bases: TGTGCCAGCAGCTCTAATAGCGGGAGGATCAATGAGCAGTTCTTC.

A note on this clonotype: Because the CDR3 is missing its conserved closing phenylalanine or tryptophan, this is likely a read error. The DNA is omitted, as the CDR3 cannot be located on it reliably, and the CDR3 follows TCRdb's listing. The V and J genes are TRBV7-4 and TRBJ2-6; TRBD1, as called in the table, went unchecked against the DNA. From its first to its last residue, the CDR3 has 20 amino acids. Germline V gene lookup returns CDR1 SGHVT and CDR2 SQSDAQ. This CDR3 is CASSSTLGGTGTGGEQFFGA.

Notes on this clonotype: One end of the junction fails to match germline, which may point to a read error. The chain uses TRBV28 and TRBJ2-5; the D gene could be TRBD1 or TRBD2 (5 bases each). The CDR3 consists of 10 residues. Germline V gene lookup returns CDR1 MDHEN and CDR2 SYDVKM. Here the CDR3 DNA reads TGTGCCAGCAGTTTCAGGGAGCTTACCTTC. It is translated as CASSFRELTF.

The J gene is TRBJ2-6, the V gene TRBV5-1; the D call may be TRBD1 or TRBD2 (6 bases each). This CDR3 contains 19 residues. Trimming took off 4 bases at V and 0 bases at J, with 20 bases between the two ends. Per germline, CDR1 SGHRS and CDR2 YFSETQ. The CDR3 DNA follows: TGCGCCAGCAGCCCGGAAGGGGGGCTGGATTACTCTGGGGCCAACGTCCTGACTTTC. Translating gives CASSPEGGLDYSGANVLTF. Combining the CDR3 with reference TRBV5-1 and TRBJ2-6 gives the whole variable domain KAGVTQTPRYLIKTRGQQVTLSCSPISGHRSVSWYQQTPGQGLQFLFEYFSETQRNKGNFPGRFSGRQFSNSRSEMNVSTLELGDSALYLCASSPEGGLDYSGANVLTFGAGSRLTVL.

Only a few counts were recorded for this clonotype. The J gene is TRBJ1-5, the V gene TRBV6-2 or TRBV6-3, with D possibly matching TRBD1 (6 bases). V lost 5 bases to trimming and J lost 6 bases, with 14 bases between them. CDR3 length equals 14 residues. Germline CDR1 reads MNHEY; CDR2 reads SVGEGT. The CDR3 is CASSRAGAGQPQHF. The CDR3 DNA is TGTGCCAGCAGTCGGGCAGGGGCAGGTCAGCCCCAGCATTTT.

This clonotype was seen repeatedly, ten times or more. The chain recombines TRBV10-3 with TRBJ2-7, with TRBD2 matching over 7 bases. This CDR3 comprises 15 residues. V shed 4 bases, J shed 4 bases, and the junction held 10 bases outside the gene matches. Per the germline V gene, CDR1 is ENHRY and CDR2 is SYGVKD. In DNA form, the CDR3 reads TGTGCCATCAGTGCAATCCGGGAGGAGGGATACGAGCAGTACTTC. Amino acid sequence: CAISAIREEGYEQYF.

J is TRBJ2-2 and V is TRBV7-3, with a weak D call TRBD2 (5 bases). Germline CDR1 and CDR2: SGHTA and FQGTGA. The CDR3 is 15 amino acids. V dropped 0 bases and J dropped 8 bases, with 13 bases sitting between them. In DNA, the CDR3 is TGTGCCAGCAGCTTAACCTCCAGCTCGGGAGGGGAGCTGTTTTTT. This encodes CASSLTSSSGGELFF.

The chain recombines TRBV7-3 with TRBJ2-5; D perhaps matches TRBD2 (6 bases). CDR1 is SGHTA, CDR2 FQGTGA, per germline. CDR3 length: 15 amino acids. The V gene lost 0 bases and the J gene lost 5 bases, with 13 bases spanning the gap. The CDR3: CASSLTGGEVETQYF. The CDR3 nucleotides are TGTGCCAGCAGCTTAACGGGCGGGGAGGTGGAGACCCAGTACTTC.

This clonotype was found many times. J is TRBJ2-2 and V is TRBV12-3 or TRBV12-4; 8 nucleotides line up with TRBD2. Unmatched junction bases numbered 12, after V lost 6 bases and J lost 0 bases. CDR3 size: 18 residues. CDR3 in amino acids: CASSGGWVAGTNTGELFF. The CDR3 DNA reads TGTGCCAGCAGCGGGGGTTGGGTAGCGGGAACGAACACCGGGGAGCTGTTTTTT.

The V gene is TRBV9, the J gene TRBJ2-4; TRBD2 aligns across 12 bases. V dropped 3 bases and J dropped 13; count of bases not matched to a gene: 14. Per the germline V gene, CDR1 is SGDLS and CDR2 is YYNGEE. This CDR3 has 16 amino acids. The CDR3: CASSAQGTSGWDEQYF. CDR3 sequence (DNA): TGTGCCAGCAGCGCCCAAGGGACTAGCGGGTGGGATGAGCAGTACTTC.

On this clonotype itself: An end of the junction differs from the germline gene, which may be a read error. The V gene is TRBV6-5, the J gene TRBJ2-5; a weak D match, TRBD1 (5 bases). From germline, CDR1 is MNHEY and CDR2 SVGAGI. The CDR3 has 13 amino acids. The CDR3 DNA reads TGTGCCAGCAGCTTTAAGGGGTTTTCACCCCTCCACTTC. Its translation is CASSFKGFSPLHF.

The V and J genes are TRBV24-1 and TRBJ2-4, with 8 bases lining up with TRBD1. The assigned J gene may be wrong: the sequence end matches TRBJ2-1 better. The V gene's germline CDR1 is KGHDR and CDR2 SFDVKD. This CDR3 is 15 amino acids long. For the CDR3, the DNA is TGTGCCACCGGACAGGGAGTAACGAAGTTCAATGAGCAGTTCTTC. This sequence encodes CATGQGVTKFNEQFF.

The chain carries TRBV28 and TRBJ2-7, with D perhaps TRBD1 (6 bases). In germline, CDR1 is MDHEN, CDR2 SYDVKM. The CDR3 runs to 13 residues. V shed 4 bases and J shed 7 bases, with 14 bases lying between them. CDR3 protein: CASSSQGYNEQYF. In DNA form, the CDR3 reads TGTGCCAGCAGTTCACAGGGTTACAATGAGCAGTACTTC.

The chain joins TRBV11-2 to TRBJ2-4, with no clear D. The DNA end is more similar to TRBJ2-7, so the J call may be wrong. The CDR3 spans 13 residues. Germline V lookup: CDR1 SGHAT, CDR2 FQNNGV. This chain's CDR3 is CASSLDRSYEQYF. CDR3 nucleotide sequence: TGTGCCAGCAGCTTAGACCGGTCCTACGAGCAGTACTTC.

The chain combines TRBV7-2 with TRBJ2-5; D remains unclear. The better agreement between TRBJ2-7 and the DNA end casts doubt on the J call. This CDR3 has 15 residues. Germline V CDR1 and CDR2: SGHTA, FQGNSA. In DNA form, the CDR3 reads TGTGCCAGCAGCTTAGTCGGCGGAACTCGGTACGAGCAGTACTTC. This sequence encodes CASSLVGGTRYEQYF.

V gene TRBV28 combines with J gene TRBJ1-2; 7 bases are shared with TRBD1. Germline V gives CDR1 MDHEN, CDR2 SYDVKM. J lost 1 base, V lost 5 bases, and 7 bases had no gene match. The CDR3 totals 15 residues. In nucleotides, the CDR3 is TGTGCCAGCAGTGCTCAGGGGGGGCATAACTATGGCTACACCTTC. This translates into CASSAQGGHNYGYTF.

Remarks on this clonotype: This could be a read error, since a much larger clone is one nucleotide away. The gene calls are TRBV6-6 and TRBJ2-1, with D hard to call. The J call could be wrong; TRBJ2-7 is a better fit for the DNA end. The CDR3 length is 14 residues. Germline assignment: CDR1 MNHNY and CDR2 SVGAGI (reference sequence). The chain's CDR3 is CASSPLVSYNEQYF. Here the CDR3 DNA reads TGTGCCAGCAGTCCACTGGTCTCCTACAATGAGCAGTACTTC.